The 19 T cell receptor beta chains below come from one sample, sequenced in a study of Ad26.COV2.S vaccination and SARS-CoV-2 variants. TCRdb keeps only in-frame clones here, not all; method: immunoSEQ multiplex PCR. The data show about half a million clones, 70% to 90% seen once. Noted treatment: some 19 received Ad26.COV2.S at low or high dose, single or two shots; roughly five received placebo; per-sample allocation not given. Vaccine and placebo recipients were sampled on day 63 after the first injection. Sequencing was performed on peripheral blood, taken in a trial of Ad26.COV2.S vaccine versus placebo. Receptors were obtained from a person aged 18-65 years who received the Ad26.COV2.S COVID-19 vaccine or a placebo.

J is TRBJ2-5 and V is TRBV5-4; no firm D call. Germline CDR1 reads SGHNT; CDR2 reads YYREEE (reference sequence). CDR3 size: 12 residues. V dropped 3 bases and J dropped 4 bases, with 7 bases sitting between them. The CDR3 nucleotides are TGTGCCAGCAGCTATGACGGAGAGACCCAGTACTTC. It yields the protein CASSYDGETQYF. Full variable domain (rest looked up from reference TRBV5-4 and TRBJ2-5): ETGVTQSPTHLIKTRGQQVTLRCSSQSGHNTVSWYQQALGQGPQFIFQYYREEENGRGNFPPRFSGLQFPNYSSELNVNALELDDSALYLCASSYDGETQYFGPGTRLLVL.

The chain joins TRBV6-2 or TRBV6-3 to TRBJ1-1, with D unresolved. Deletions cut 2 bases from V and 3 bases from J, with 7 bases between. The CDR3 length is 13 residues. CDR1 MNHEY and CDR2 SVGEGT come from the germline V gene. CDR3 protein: CASSYQSYTEAFF. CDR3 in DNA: TGTGCCAGCAGTTACCAGTCTTACACTGAAGCTTTCTTT.

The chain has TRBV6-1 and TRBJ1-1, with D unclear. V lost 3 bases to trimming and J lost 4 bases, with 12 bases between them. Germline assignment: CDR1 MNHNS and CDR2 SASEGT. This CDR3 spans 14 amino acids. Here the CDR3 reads CASSERPRGTEAFF. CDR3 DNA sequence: TGTGCCAGCAGTGAGAGGCCGCGAGGCACTGAAGCTTTCTTT.

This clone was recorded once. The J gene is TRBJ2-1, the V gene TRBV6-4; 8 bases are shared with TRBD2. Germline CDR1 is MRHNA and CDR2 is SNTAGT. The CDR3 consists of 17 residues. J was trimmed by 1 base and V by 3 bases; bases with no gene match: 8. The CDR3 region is CASSELPGRGSYNEQFF. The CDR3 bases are TGTGCCAGCAGTGAACTTCCCGGGAGGGGGTCCTACAATGAGCAGTTCTTC.

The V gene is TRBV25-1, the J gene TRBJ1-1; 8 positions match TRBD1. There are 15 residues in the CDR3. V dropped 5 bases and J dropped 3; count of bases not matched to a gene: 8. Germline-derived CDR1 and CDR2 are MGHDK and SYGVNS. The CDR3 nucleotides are TGTGCCAGCAGTTATACTCCAGGGGGCCACACTGAAGCTTTCTTT. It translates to CASSYTPGGHTEAFF.

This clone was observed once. CDR3: CASSRGATYYEQYF. The CDR3 DNA sequence: TGTGCCAGTAGTCGTGGGGCGACCTACTACGAGCAGTACTTC. J is TRBJ2-7 and V is TRBV19, with a possible D match to TRBD1 (5 bases). CDR3 length: 14 residues. V lost 5 bases, J lost 3 bases, and 14 bases lay in between. The germline gives CDR1 LNHDA, CDR2 SQIVND (reference sequence).

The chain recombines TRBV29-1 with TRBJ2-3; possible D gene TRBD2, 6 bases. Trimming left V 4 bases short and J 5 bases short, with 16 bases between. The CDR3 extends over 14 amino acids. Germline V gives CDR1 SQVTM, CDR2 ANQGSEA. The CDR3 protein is CSVGGREYGDTQYF. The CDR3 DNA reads TGCAGCGTTGGGGGACGGGAGTATGGAGATACGCAGTATTTT.

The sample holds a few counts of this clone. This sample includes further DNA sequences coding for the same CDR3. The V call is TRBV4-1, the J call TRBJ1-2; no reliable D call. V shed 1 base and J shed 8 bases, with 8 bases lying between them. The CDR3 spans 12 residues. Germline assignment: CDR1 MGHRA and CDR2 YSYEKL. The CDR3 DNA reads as TGCGCCAGCAGCCAAGTGGGCGGGGGCTACACCTTC. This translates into CASSQVGGGYTF.

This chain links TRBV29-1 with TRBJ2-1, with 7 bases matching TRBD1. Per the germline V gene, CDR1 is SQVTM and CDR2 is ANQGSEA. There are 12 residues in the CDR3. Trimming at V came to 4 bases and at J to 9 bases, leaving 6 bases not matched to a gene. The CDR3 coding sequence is TGCAGCGTTGTTGGACAGGTCAGTGAGCAGTTCTTC. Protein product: CSVVGQVSEQFF.

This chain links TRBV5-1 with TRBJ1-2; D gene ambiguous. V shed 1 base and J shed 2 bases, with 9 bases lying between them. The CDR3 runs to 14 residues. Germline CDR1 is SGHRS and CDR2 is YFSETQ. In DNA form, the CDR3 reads TGCGCCAGCAGCTTGAACAGCCTAAACTATGGCTACACCTTC. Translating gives CASSLNSLNYGYTF.

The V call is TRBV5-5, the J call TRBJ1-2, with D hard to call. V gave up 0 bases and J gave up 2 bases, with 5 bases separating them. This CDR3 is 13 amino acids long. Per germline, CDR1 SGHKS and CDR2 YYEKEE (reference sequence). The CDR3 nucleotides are TGTGCCAGCAGCTTGGGGGCAAACTATGGCTACACCTTC. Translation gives CASSLGANYGYTF.

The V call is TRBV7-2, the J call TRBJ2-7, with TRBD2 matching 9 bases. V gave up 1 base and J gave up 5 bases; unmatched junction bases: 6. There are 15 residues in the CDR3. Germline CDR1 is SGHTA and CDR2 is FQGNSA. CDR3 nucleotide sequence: TGTGCCAGCAGCTTAGGGGCGGGGGGGCCCCACGAGCAGTACTTC. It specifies CASSLGAGGPHEQYF. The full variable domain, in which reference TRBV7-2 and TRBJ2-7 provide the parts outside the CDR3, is GAGVSQSPSNKVTEKGKDVELRCDPISGHTALYWYRQSLGQGLEFLIYFQGNSAPDKSGLPSDRFSAERTGGSVSTLTIQRTQQEDSAVYLCASSLGAGGPHEQYFGPGTRLTVT.

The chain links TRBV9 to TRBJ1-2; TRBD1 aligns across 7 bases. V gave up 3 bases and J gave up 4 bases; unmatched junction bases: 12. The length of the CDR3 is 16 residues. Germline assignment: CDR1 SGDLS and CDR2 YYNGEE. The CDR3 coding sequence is TGTGCCAGCAGCGGATCAGCGGGACAGTCCCTCTATGGCTACACCTTC. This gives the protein CASSGSAGQSLYGYTF.

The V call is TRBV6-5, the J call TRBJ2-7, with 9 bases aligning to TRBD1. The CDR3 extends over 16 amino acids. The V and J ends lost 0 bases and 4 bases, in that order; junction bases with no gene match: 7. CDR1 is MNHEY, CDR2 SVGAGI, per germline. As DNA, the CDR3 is TGTGCCAGCAGTTACTCGGGGGTGGGACAGGGTTACGAGCAGTACTTC. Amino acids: CASSYSGVGQGYEQYF.

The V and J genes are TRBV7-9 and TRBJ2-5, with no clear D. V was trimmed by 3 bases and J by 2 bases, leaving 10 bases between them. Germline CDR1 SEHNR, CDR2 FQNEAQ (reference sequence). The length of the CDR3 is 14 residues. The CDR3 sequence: CASSFFGEQETQYF. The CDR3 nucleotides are TGTGCCAGCAGCTTCTTTGGGGAACAAGAGACCCAGTACTTC.

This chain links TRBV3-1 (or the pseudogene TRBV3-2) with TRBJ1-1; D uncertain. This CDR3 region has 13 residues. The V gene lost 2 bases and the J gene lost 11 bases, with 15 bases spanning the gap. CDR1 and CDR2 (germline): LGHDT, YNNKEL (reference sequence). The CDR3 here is CASSQQLTMGAFF. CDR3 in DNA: TGTGCCAGCAGCCAACAGCTAACTATGGGGGCTTTCTTT.

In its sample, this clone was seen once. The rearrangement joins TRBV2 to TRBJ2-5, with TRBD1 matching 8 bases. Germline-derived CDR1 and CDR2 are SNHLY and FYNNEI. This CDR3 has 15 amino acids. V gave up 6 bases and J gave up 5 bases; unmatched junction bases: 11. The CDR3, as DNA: TGTGCCAGCAGGAGGAACAGGGGGGTGGGGGAGACCCAGTACTTC. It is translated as CASRRNRGVGETQYF.

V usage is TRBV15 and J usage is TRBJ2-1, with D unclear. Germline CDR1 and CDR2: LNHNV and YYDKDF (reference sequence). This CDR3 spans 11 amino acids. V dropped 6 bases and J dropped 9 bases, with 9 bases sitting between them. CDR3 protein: CATSRGLEQFF. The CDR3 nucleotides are TGTGCCACCAGTCGTGGTCTTGAGCAGTTCTTC.

The CDR3 nucleotides are TGTGCCAGCAGCGTCCGGGGCAATCAGCCCCAGCATTTT. The encoded protein is CASSVRGNQPQHF. The chain is built from TRBV5-5 and TRBJ1-5; D call uncertain. This CDR3 comprises 13 residues. Germline V CDR1 and CDR2: SGHKS, YYEKEE (reference sequence). V lost 4 bases, J lost 2 bases, and 7 bases lay in between.